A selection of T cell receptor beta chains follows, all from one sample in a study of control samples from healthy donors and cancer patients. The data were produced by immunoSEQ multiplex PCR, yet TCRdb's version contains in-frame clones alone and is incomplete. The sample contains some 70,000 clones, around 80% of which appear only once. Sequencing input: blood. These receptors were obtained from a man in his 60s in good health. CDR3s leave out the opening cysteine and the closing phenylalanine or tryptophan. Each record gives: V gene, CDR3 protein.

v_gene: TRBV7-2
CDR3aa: ASSLSGAVGNQPQH

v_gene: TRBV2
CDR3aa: ASSEELAGKADTQY

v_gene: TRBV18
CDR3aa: ASPPGVMNTEAF

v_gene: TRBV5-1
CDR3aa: ASSFRLNTGELF

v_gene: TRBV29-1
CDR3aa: SVDRPGRGYT

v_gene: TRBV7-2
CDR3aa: ASSLWVRHQNTGELF

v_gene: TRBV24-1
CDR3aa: ATSDSTSYGNQPQH

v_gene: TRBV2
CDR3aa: ASNRDRYNEQF

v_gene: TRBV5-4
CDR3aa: ASSLASRGRETQY

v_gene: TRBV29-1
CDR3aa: SVGDGTDTQY

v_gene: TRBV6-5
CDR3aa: ASSLGLVSYEQY

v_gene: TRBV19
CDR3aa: ASSRTGEAYEQY

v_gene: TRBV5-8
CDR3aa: ASSLGFSNYGYT

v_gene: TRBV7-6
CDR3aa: ASSFGPGGPVETQY

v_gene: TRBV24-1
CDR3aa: ATSDGSYTGELF

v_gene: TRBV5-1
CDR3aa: ASSFRLARDEQF

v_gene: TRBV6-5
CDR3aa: ASNPFSPRQPQH

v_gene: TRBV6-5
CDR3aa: ASDSRPTEAF

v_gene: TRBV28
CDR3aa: ASSLRTDSNQPQH

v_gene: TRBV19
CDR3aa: ASSSQAGGLKDEQF

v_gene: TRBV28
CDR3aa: ASRLAGALTNEQF

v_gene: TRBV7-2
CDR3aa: ASSLGGQGSQPQH

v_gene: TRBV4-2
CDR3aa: ASSQVASEQF

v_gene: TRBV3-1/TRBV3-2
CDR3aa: ASSQEKRLRDRYSNQPQH

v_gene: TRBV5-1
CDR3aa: ASSLSGGQGKTQY

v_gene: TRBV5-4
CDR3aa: ASSVPSGGGTDTQY

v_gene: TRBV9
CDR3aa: ASSPGQSSYEQY

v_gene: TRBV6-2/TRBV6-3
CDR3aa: ASSYLAGGNNEQF

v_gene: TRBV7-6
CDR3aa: ASSLAVPVPSSYNEQF

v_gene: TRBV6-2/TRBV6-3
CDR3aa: ASSYSGFEKLF

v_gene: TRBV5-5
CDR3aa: ASSLETGKNSPLH

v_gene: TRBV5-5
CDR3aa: ASSLEAGGPTNTGELF

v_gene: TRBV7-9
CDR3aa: ASSARFEQF

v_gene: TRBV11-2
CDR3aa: ASSSPGLAGARRADTQY

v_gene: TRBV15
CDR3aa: ATSRVTGGGTEAF

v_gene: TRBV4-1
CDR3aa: ASSQDAGGINEQY

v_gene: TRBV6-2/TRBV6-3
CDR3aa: ASSSTRLAGVGEQY

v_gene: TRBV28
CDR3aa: ASSRKQGWGETQY

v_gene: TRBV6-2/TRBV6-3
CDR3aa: ASSYGQGGEQY

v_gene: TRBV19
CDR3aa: ASSSTGTYEQY

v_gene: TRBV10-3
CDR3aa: ATQGLAGGNEQF

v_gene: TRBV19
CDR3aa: ASSIKASGISNNEQF

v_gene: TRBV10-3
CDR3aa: AISESGGATEAF

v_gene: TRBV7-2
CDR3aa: ASTSGVSYNEQF

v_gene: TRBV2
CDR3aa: ASREQAAGGNTIY

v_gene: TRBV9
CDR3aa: ASSGRTDSTDTQY

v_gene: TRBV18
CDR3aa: ASSSGTRNLLKETQY

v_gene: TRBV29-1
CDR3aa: SAGDSPATQY

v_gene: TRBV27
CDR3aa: ASRSQDRYNSPLH

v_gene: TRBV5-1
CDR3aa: ASSLGQVNTGELF